The 5 T cell receptor beta chains listed next were all sequenced from one sample in a study of T cell repertoires in cytomegalovirus infection. TCRdb used MiXCR to reprocess the reads, holding one entry per CDR3 protein. The sample consists of more than 400,000 distinct CDR3 sequences, 26% of them appearing once. The sequencing input was PBMCs. These receptors all stem from a human donor in good health (CMV status not recorded). Some clones in this sample may be carry-over from other donors' samples.

This clonotype was observed at least ten times. V usage is TRBV28 and J usage is TRBJ1-1, with D possibly being TRBD1 (6 bases). The V end was cut by 8 bases, the J end by 0 bases, with 16 bases between. This CDR3 region has 15 residues. Germline CDR1 MDHEN, CDR2 SYDVKM. The CDR3, as DNA: TGTGCCAGCCATTCTTCGGACAGCATGAACACTGAAGCTTTCTTT. Translating gives CASHSSDSMNTEAFF.

The chain is built from TRBV4-1 and TRBJ1-2; a weak D match, TRBD1 (6 bases). Trimming took off 3 bases at V and 3 bases at J, with 14 bases between the two ends. This CDR3 is built from 15 residues. CDR1 is MGHRA, CDR2 YSYEKL, per germline. In DNA, the CDR3 is TGCGCCAGCAGCCATTTAATGGGGGCCGACTATGGCTACACCTTC. Amino acid sequence: CASSHLMGADYGYTF.

V is TRBV2 and J is TRBJ2-2; D unresolved. This CDR3 has 12 residues. Germline-derived CDR1 and CDR2 are SNHLY and FYNNEI. V lost 6 bases, J lost 7 bases, and 9 bases lay in between. In DNA, the CDR3 is TGTGCCAGCAGGCTAGAAGTCGGGGAGCTGTTTTTT. Its protein product is CASRLEVGELFF.

The rearrangement joins TRBV19 to TRBJ1-5; 9 positions match TRBD1. CDR1 is LNHDA and CDR2 is SQIVND in the germline V gene (reference sequence). The CDR3 is 19 amino acids. With 3 bases clipped from V and 2 bases from J, the junction kept 14 bases outside the gene matches. CDR3 region: CASSIGEGQGNIGNQPQHF. The CDR3, as DNA: TGTGCCAGTAGTATCGGAGAGGGACAGGGAAACATAGGCAATCAGCCCCAGCATTTT.

This clonotype has at least ten counts. DNA for the CDR3: TGTGCCAGCAGCCGGGGACTAGCGGAGTCGAGATCCGGGCAGTACTTC. Translating gives CASSRGLAESRSGQYF. The genes are TRBV7-8 and TRBJ2-7; 11 nucleotides align to TRBD2. Germline V CDR1 and CDR2: SGHVS, FQNEAQ. This CDR3 comprises 16 residues. V lost 5 bases and J lost 9; bases outside the gene matches: 15.